The clone carrying this TCR beta chain was counted ten times or more. Its cognate antigen is unknown. Germline V gives CDR1 MGHRA, CDR2 YSYEKL. J gave up 4 bases and V 2 bases, and 2 bases lay outside the gene matches. The CDR3 is made up of 15 amino acids. The data stem from a study of post-analysis software for immune sequencing data. Points from the study as a whole: Those with multiple sclerosis, the patient group, showed significantly lower normalized Chao1 diversity than controls. Five or six TRBV segments, TRBV5-6, TRBV5-1 and TRBV20-1 among them, were found more frequent in patients than controls. Same-batch preparations were strongly co-clustered by F measure.

Tagging with unique molecular identifiers was a feature of the TCR beta cDNA libraries. Using its own MiXCR run on the PCR reads, TCRdb lists one record per CDR3 protein. The sample has some 260,000 distinct CDR3 sequences, 30% to 45% seen once. V and J are TRBV4-1 and TRBJ2-1, with 10 nucleotides matching TRBD2. The material sequenced was blood. This receptor was identified in a girl between 5 and 17 years old with multiple sclerosis. The CDR3 DNA sequence: TGCGCCAGCAGCCAAACTAGCGGGGTATACAATGAGCAGTTCTTC. As protein: CASSQTSGVYNEQFF.